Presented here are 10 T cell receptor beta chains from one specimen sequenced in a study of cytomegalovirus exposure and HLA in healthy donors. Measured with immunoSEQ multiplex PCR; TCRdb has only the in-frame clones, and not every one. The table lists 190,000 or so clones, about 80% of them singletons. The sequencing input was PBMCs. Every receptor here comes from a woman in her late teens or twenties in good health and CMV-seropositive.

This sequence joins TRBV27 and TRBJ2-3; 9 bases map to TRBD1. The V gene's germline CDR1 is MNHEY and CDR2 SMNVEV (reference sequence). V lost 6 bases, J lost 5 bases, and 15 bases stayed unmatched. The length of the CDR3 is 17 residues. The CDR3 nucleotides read TGTGCCAGCAGAGCGTCCGGGACAGGGATTTTGAGAGATACGCAGTATTTT. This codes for CASRASGTGILRDTQYF.

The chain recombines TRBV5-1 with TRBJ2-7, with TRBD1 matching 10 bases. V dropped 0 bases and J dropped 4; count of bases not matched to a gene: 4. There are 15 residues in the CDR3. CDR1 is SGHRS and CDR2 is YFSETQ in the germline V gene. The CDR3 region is CASSLGTGGIYEQYF. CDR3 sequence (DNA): TGCGCCAGCAGCTTGGGGACAGGGGGTATTTACGAGCAGTACTTC.

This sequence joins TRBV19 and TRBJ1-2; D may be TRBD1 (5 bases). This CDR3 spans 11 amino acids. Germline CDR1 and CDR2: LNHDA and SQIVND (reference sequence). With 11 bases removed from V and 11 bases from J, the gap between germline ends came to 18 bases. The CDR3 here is CAARRGTGYTF. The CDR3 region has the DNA TGTGCCGCCAGGCGGGGCACGGGATACACCTTC. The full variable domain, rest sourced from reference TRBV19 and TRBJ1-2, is DGGITQSPKYLFRKEGQNVTLSCEQNLNHDAMYWYRQDPGQGLRLIYYSQIVNDFQKGDIAEGYSVSREKKESFPLTVTSAQKNPTAFYLCAARRGTGYTFGSGTRLTVV.

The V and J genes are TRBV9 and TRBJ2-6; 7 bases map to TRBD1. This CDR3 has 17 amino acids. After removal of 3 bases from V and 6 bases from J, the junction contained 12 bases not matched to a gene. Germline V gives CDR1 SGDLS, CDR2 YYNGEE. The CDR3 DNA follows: TGTGCCAGCAGCGGACACCACAGGGGACATATGGCCAACGTCCTGACTTTC. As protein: CASSGHHRGHMANVLTF.

The DNA of the CDR3 is TGCGCCAGCAGCTCCGCGACCGGGACAGGGGGTAAGTCTGAAGCTTTCTTT. Protein product: CASSSATGTGGKSEAFF. The rearrangement links TRBV5-1 to TRBJ1-1, with TRBD1 matching 11 bases. The trim removed 3 bases at V and 6 bases at J, leaving 13 bases unmatched. The CDR3 is made up of 17 amino acids. The V gene's germline CDR1 is SGHRS and CDR2 YFSETQ. The full variable domain, with the rest looked up from reference TRBV5-1 and TRBJ1-1, is KAGVTQTPRYLIKTRGQQVTLSCSPISGHRSVSWYQQTPGQGLQFLFEYFSETQRNKGNFPGRFSGRQFSNSRSEMNVSTLELGDSALYLCASSSATGTGGKSEAFFGQGTRLTVV.

The chain's CDR3 is CASSQWTTGGKHEQYF. For the CDR3, the DNA is TGCGCCAGCAGTCAATGGACGACAGGGGGGAAGCACGAGCAGTACTTC. This chain connects TRBV23-1 to TRBJ2-7; the match to TRBD1 covers 9 bases. TRBV23-1 has ORF status, its function being uncertain. This CDR3 region has 16 residues. The V and J ends lost 1 base and 5 bases, in that order; junction bases with no gene match: 9.

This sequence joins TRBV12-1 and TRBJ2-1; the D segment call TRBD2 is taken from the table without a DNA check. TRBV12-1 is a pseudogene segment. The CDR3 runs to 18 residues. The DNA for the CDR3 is TGTGCCAGCAGACCCGGGACTAGCGGCCCTAAGGAAGACAATGAGCAGTTCTTC. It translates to CASRPGTSGPKEDNEQFF.

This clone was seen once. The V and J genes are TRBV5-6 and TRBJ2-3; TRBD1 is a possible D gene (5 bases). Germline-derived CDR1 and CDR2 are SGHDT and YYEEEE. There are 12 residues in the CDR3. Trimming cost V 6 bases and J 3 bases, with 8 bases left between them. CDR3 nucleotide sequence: TGTGCCAGCAAGGGGTTGACAGATACGCAGTATTTT. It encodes CASKGLTDTQYF.

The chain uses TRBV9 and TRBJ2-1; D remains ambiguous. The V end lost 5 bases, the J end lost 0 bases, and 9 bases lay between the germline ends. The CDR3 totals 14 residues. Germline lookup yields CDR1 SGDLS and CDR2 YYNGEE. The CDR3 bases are TGTGCCAGCAGTTCAGGTAGCTCCTACAATGAGCAGTTCTTC. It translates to CASSSGSSYNEQFF. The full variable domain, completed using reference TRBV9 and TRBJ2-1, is DSGVTQTPKHLITATGQRVTLRCSPRSGDLSVYWYQQSLDQGLQFLIQYYNGEERAKGNILERFSAQQFPDLHSELNLSSLELGDSALYFCASSSGSSYNEQFFGPGTRLTVL.

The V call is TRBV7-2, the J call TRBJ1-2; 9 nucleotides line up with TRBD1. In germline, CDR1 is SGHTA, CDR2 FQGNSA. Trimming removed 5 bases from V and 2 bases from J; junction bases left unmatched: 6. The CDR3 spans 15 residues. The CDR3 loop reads CASSAPGQGNYGYTF. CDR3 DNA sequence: TGTGCCAGCAGCGCCCCGGGACAGGGAAACTATGGCTACACCTTC.